A selection of T cell receptor beta chains follows, all from one sample in a study of post-analysis software for immune sequencing data. TCRdb passed the PCR reads through MiXCR, listing each CDR3 protein once. The sample records hundreds of thousands of distinct CDR3 sequences, 40% to 55% being singletons. What was sequenced was blood. The receptors derive from a girl under 18 with multiple sclerosis. CDR3s include the opening cysteine and the closing phenylalanine or tryptophan. D genes are given only for firm matches. Clone size is shown for a subset of rows, as once, few, many or a class of expanded clone.

clone_size,d_call,j_call,cdr3_length,v_call,cdr3_aa,cdr3_nt
NA,TRBD2,TRBJ2-1,14,TRBV9,CASSALAGAVEQFF,TGTGCCAGCAGCGCCCTAGCGGGAGCGGTTGAGCAGTTCTTC
NA,TRBD2,TRBJ2-7,15,TRBV24-1,CATSDATSGSDEQYF,TGTGCCACCAGTGACGCGACGAGCGGGAGCGACGAGCAGTACTTC
NA,NA,TRBJ2-3,12,TRBV20-1,CSVRGLADTQDF,TGCAGTGTTAGGGGGTTAGCGGATACGCAGGATTTT
few,TRBD1,TRBJ2-7,13,TRBV19,CASSPRDSHEQYF,TGTGCCAGTAGTCCCCGGGACAGCCACGAGCAGTACTTC
NA,TRBD1,TRBJ2-7,15,TRBV27,CASSFPDRVNYEQYF,TGTGCCAGCAGTTTTCCGGACAGGGTTAATTACGAGCAGTACTTC
few,TRBD2,TRBJ2-1,15,TRBV3-1,CASTPLAGPYNEQFF,TGTGCCAGCACACCTTTAGCGGGCCCGTACAATGAGCAGTTCTTC
many,TRBD1,TRBJ2-7,12,TRBV20-1,CSARDSSYEQYF,TGCAGCGCCCGGGACAGCTCCTACGAGCAGTACTTC
NA,TRBD1,TRBJ2-5,15,TRBV29-1,CSVGGGLSLWETQYF,TGCAGCGTTGGAGGGGGCCTTTCCCTATGGGAGACCCAGTACTTC
NA,NA,TRBJ2-1,14,TRBV25-1,CATQGGGAYNEQFF,TGTGCCACCCAGGGAGGGGGCGCCTACAATGAGCAGTTCTTC
NA,NA,TRBJ1-2,13,TRBV15,CATSRGRRDGYTF,TGTGCCACCAGCAGAGGTCGGAGGGATGGCTACACCTTC
NA,TRBD1,TRBJ1-6,14,TRBV6-6,CASSRDRGNSPLHF,TGTGCCAGCAGTCGGGACAGGGGTAATTCACCCCTCCACTTT
many,NA,TRBJ1-2,15,TRBV9,CASSALGGADYGYTF,TGTGCCAGCAGCGCCCTGGGGGGCGCTGACTATGGCTACACCTTC
NA,TRBD1,TRBJ1-5,14,TRBV4-2,CASSHRGFNQPQHF,TGTGCCAGCAGCCACAGGGGGTTCAATCAGCCCCAGCATTTT
NA,NA,TRBJ1-2,14,TRBV28,CASRRLGKVHGYTF,TGTGCCAGCAGGCGCCTCGGGAAGGTCCATGGCTACACCTTC
NA,NA,TRBJ2-7,13,TRBV27,CASSPVPLYEQYF,TGTGCCAGCAGCCCTGTGCCCCTCTACGAGCAGTACTTC
NA,TRBD2,TRBJ2-1,13,TRBV2,CASSGLPGLATFF,TGTGCCAGCAGTGGATTACCGGGACTAGCTACGTTCTTC
NA,NA,TRBJ2-7,13,TRBV5-6,CASSLEGTDEQYF,TGTGCCAGCAGCTTGGAGGGAACGGACGAGCAGTACTTC
NA,TRBD1,TRBJ1-5,14,TRBV10-2,CASSVTGEDQPQHF,TGCGCCAGCAGTGTGACAGGGGAGGATCAGCCCCAGCATTTT
NA,NA,TRBJ2-6,17,TRBV20-1,CSARDLGAGSGANVLTF,TGCAGTGCTAGAGATCTCGGGGCCGGCTCTGGGGCCAACGTCCTGACTTTC
NA,NA,TRBJ2-2,16,TRBV12-3/TRBV12-4,CASSNFRDSNTGERFF,TGTGCCAGCAGCAACTTCCGGGACTCGAACACCGGGGAGCGGTTTTTT
NA,NA,TRBJ2-3,15,TRBV7-3,CASSFIPEGTDTQYF,TGTGCCAGCAGCTTCATACCGGAGGGTACAGATACGCAGTATTTT
NA,NA,TRBJ2-3,16,TRBV11-2,CASSLTPSQILDTQYF,TGTGCCAGCAGTTTAACCCCCAGCCAGATACTTGATACGCAGTATTTT
NA,NA,TRBJ2-1,14,TRBV3-1,CASSQDLSIAEQFF,TGTGCCAGCAGCCAAGATCTATCAATAGCTGAGCAGTTCTTC
few,TRBD2,TRBJ2-7,15,TRBV4-1,CASSHGPSGSYEQYF,TGCGCCAGCAGCCACGGTCCTAGCGGGAGTTACGAGCAGTACTTC
NA,NA,TRBJ2-5,13,TRBV12-3/TRBV12-4,CANSLINRETQYF,TGTGCCAACAGTTTAATCAACCGCGAGACCCAGTACTTC
few,TRBD2,TRBJ2-3,17,TRBV27,CASSSLTTSSRTDTQYF,TGTGCCAGCAGTTCCCTCACGACTAGCTCTCGGACAGATACGCAGTATTTT
NA,NA,TRBJ2-1,15,TRBV3-1,CASSQDVNLADEQFF,TGTGCCAGCAGCCAAGATGTGAACCTTGCCGATGAGCAGTTCTTC
NA,NA,TRBJ1-6,15,TRBV27,CASSFGSSRGTPLHF,TGTGCCAGCAGTTTTGGGTCGAGCCGGGGGACACCCCTCCACTTT
NA,TRBD2,TRBJ2-3,16,TRBV5-1,CASSLAPGLASDTQYF,TGCGCCAGCAGCTTGGCCCCGGGACTAGCGTCAGATACGCAGTATTTT
once,NA,TRBJ2-7,14,TRBV6-1,CASTKAGSPYEQYF,TGTGCCAGCACCAAAGCTGGCTCGCCCTACGAGCAGTACTTC
NA,NA,TRBJ2-7,13,TRBV7-3,CASSGDFNNEQYF,TGTGCCAGCAGCGGGGACTTTAACAATGAGCAGTACTTC
few,TRBD2,TRBJ2-3,15,TRBV27,CASSPSSGYTDTQYF,TGTGCCAGCAGTCCCTCTAGCGGGTACACAGATACACAGTATTTT
NA,NA,TRBJ2-7,11,TRBV2,CASGVSYEQYF,TGTGCCAGCGGAGTCTCCTACGAGCAGTACTTC
NA,TRBD1,TRBJ2-7,12,TRBV7-2,CASRAGGNEQYF,TGTGCCAGCAGGGCAGGGGGAAATGAGCAGTACTTC
NA,TRBD1,TRBJ1-1,13,TRBV25-1,CASSGTGDTEAFF,TGTGCCAGCAGTGGGACAGGGGATACTGAAGCTTTCTTT
few,NA,TRBJ1-2,12,TRBV21-1,CASSKDRYGYTF,TGTGCCAGCAGCAAAGACCGCTATGGCTACACCTTC
NA,NA,TRBJ2-2,15,TRBV9,CASSVVGGTTGELFF,TGTGCCAGCAGCGTAGTAGGGGGTACAACCGGGGAGCTGTTTTTT
few,NA,TRBJ2-7,13,TRBV9,CASSAGLGYEQYF,TGTGCCAGCAGCGCGGGCCTCGGCTACGAGCAGTACTTC
NA,NA,TRBJ2-1,14,TRBV6-2/TRBV6-3,CASSRWRAYNEQFF,TGTGCCAGCAGCCGTTGGAGGGCCTACAATGAGCAGTTCTTC
NA,TRBD1,TRBJ2-7,13,TRBV2,CTSSEGQGSEQYF,TGTACCAGCAGTGAAGGACAGGGGAGCGAGCAGTACTTC
few,NA,TRBJ2-1,15,TRBV14,CASSQDGSSYNEQFF,TGTGCCAGCAGCCAAGACGGGAGCTCCTACAATGAGCAGTTCTTC
few,TRBD2,TRBJ2-7,15,TRBV11-2,CASSHSSGGPYEQYF,TGTGCCAGCAGCCATTCTAGCGGCGGGCCTTACGAGCAGTACTTC
few,NA,TRBJ1-2,12,TRBV4-1,CASSQPGRGYTF,TGCGCCAGCAGCCAACCGGGACGGGGCTACACCTTC
NA,NA,TRBJ2-6,15,TRBV5-6,CATRPTRSGANVLTF,TGTGCCACTAGGCCCACCCGTAGTGGGGCCAACGTCCTGACTTTC
NA,NA,TRBJ2-1,15,TRBV12-3/TRBV12-4,CASSKWRSSYNEQFF,TGTGCCAGCTCAAAGTGGCGGTCCTCCTACAATGAGCAGTTCTTC
NA,NA,TRBJ1-1,13,TRBV6-2/TRBV6-3,CASSYRAGTEAFF,TGTGCCAGCAGTTACAGGGCGGGCACTGAAGCTTTCTTT
NA,NA,TRBJ2-2,16,TRBV29-1,CSVELVGRGPTGELFF,TGCAGCGTCGAGCTAGTCGGGAGGGGGCCCACCGGGGAGCTGTTTTTT
NA,TRBD1,TRBJ2-5,16,TRBV5-1,CASSLDPRGRVETQYF,TGCGCCAGCAGCTTGGACCCCAGGGGGCGAGTGGAGACCCAGTACTTC
NA,NA,TRBJ2-1,15,TRBV19,CASSIGSRQRNEQFF,TGTGCCAGTAGTATTGGCTCTAGACAGCGGAATGAGCAGTTCTTC
few,TRBD1,TRBJ2-7,15,TRBV20-1,CSAGIWGQGGSEQYF,TGCAGTGCCGGAATTTGGGGACAGGGAGGCTCCGAGCAGTACTTC
NA,NA,TRBJ2-7,12,TRBV7-9,CASSKEGYEQYF,TGTGCCAGCAGCAAAGAGGGCTACGAGCAGTACTTC
few,NA,TRBJ2-7,14,TRBV15,CATSRLEGSYEQYF,TGTGCCACCAGCAGATTAGAGGGCTCCTACGAGCAGTACTTC
few,NA,TRBJ1-2,12,TRBV29-1,CSVDKGVEGYTF,TGCAGCGTTGATAAGGGCGTGGAAGGCTACACCTTC